A single sample gave rise to the 10 T cell receptor beta chains below, sequenced in a study of post-analysis software for immune sequencing data. Study observations and caveats: TRBV5-6, TRBV5-1 and TRBV20-1 were among a few TRBV segments more frequent in patients than controls.

Antigens for these TCRs are unknown. TCR beta libraries were prepared from cDNA with unique molecular identifiers. MiXCR, applied by TCRdb to the PCR reads, yields one record per CDR3 protein. The sample records 600,000 to 750,000 distinct CDR3 sequences, 55% to 60% being singletons. Sequences were obtained from blood. The receptors shown here come from a girl aged 2 to 10 with multiple sclerosis.

The chain couples TRBV27 to TRBJ2-6; 10 bases fit TRBD1. With V trimmed by 3 bases and J by 2 bases, 1 base remained unmatched. This CDR3 comprises 16 residues. Germline V gene sequence: CDR1 MNHEY, CDR2 SMNVEV (reference sequence). CDR3 protein: CASSLTGGPGANVLTF. The DNA of the CDR3 is TGTGCCAGCAGTTTGACAGGGGGCCCTGGGGCCAACGTCCTGACTTTC.

V and J are TRBV12-3 or TRBV12-4 and TRBJ1-5; D ambiguous. Trimming removed 1 base from V and 7 bases from J, with 11 bases in between. The CDR3 is 14 residues long. The CDR3 DNA reads as TGTGCCAGCAGTTTAGAGGCGAGAGGACAGCCCCAGCATTTT. It translates to CASSLEARGQPQHF.

The chain is built from TRBV11-2 and TRBJ2-7; TRBD1 matches at 9 bases. The length of the CDR3 is 15 residues. The V segment lost 4 bases and the J segment 5 bases; nucleotides outside the gene matches: 9. Germline V lookup: CDR1 SGHAT, CDR2 FQNNGV. Here the CDR3 reads CASSSFPGQGDEQYF. The DNA of the CDR3 is TGTGCCAGCAGCTCCTTCCCGGGACAGGGAGACGAGCAGTACTTC. The complete variable domain, with remaining parts taken from reference TRBV11-2 and TRBJ2-7, reads EAGVAQSPRYKIIEKRQSVAFWCNPISGHATLYWYQQILGQGPKLLIQFQNNGVVDDSQLPKDRFSAERLKGVDSTLKIQPAKLEDSAVYLCASSSFPGQGDEQYFGPGTRLTVT.

The chain couples TRBV20-1 to TRBJ2-1; D tentatively fits TRBD1 or TRBD2 (6 bases each). V lost 4 bases, J lost 3 bases, and 22 bases lay in between. CDR3 length: 17 amino acids. Germline loops: CDR1 DFQATT, CDR2 SNEGSKA (reference sequence). DNA for the CDR3: TGCAGTGCTAAAGGGGGGAGCCGGATGAGATACTACAATGAGCAGTTCTTC. Translating it yields CSAKGGSRMRYYNEQFF.

The rearrangement joins TRBV12-3 or TRBV12-4 to TRBJ1-1; TRBD1 matches at 7 bases. J lost 6 bases, V lost 4 bases, and 8 bases had no gene match. CDR3 length: 14 amino acids. The CDR3 loop is CASSSRQGPPEAFF. Written as DNA, the CDR3 is TGTGCCAGCAGTTCCCGACAGGGTCCTCCTGAAGCTTTCTTT.

This clonotype occurred a few times. This chain uses TRBV29-1 with TRBJ2-3; maybe TRBD1 (6 bases). Germline assignment: CDR1 SQVTM and CDR2 ANQGSEA. The V end was cut by 1 base, the J end by 0 bases, with 8 bases between. This CDR3 has 14 amino acids. CDR3 sequence: CSVEAGQSTDTQYF. The CDR3 nucleotides read TGCAGCGTTGAAGCGGGACAAAGCACAGATACGCAGTATTTT.

The table lists this clonotype with a few counts. V gene TRBV29-1 combines with J gene TRBJ2-5, with D maybe TRBD2 (5 bases). Germline CDR1 and CDR2: SQVTM and ANQGSEA. V was pared by 1 base and J by 5 bases, with 17 bases between. CDR3 length: 15 amino acids. The CDR3 is CSVEVVFTSGETQYF. For the CDR3, the DNA is TGCAGCGTTGAAGTCGTCTTCACTTCGGGGGAGACCCAGTACTTC.

The V and J genes are TRBV7-9 and TRBJ2-5; unclear D gene. Germline CDR1 reads SEHNR; CDR2 reads FQNEAQ (reference sequence). Trimming stripped 1 base from V and 0 bases from J, with 9 bases between. This CDR3 comprises 15 residues. The CDR3: CASSLEASYQETQYF. The CDR3 nucleotides are TGTGCCAGCAGCTTAGAGGCGTCGTACCAAGAGACCCAGTACTTC.

The rearrangement uses TRBV20-1 and TRBJ2-1, with TRBD2 identical over 8 bases. This CDR3 comprises 15 residues. Trimming cost V 2 bases and J 5 bases; bases outside gene matches: 8. Germline lookup yields CDR1 DFQATT and CDR2 SNEGSKA (reference sequence). In DNA form, the CDR3 reads TGCAGTGCTAGACTCCGTAGCGGGGACCACAATGAGCAGTTCTTC. This sequence encodes CSARLRSGDHNEQFF.

This clonotype appeared a few times. The genes are TRBV15 and TRBJ2-7; D possibly corresponds to TRBD1 (5 bases). The DNA end is a closer match to TRBJ2-4, so the J assignment may be wrong. Germline CDR1 reads LNHNV; CDR2 reads YYDKDF (reference sequence). The length of the CDR3 is 14 residues. The CDR3 nucleotides read TGTGCCACCAGCATAGATAATGGGGCGGACATTCAGTACTTC. This encodes CATSIDNGADIQYF.